Listed below are T cell receptor beta chains from one sample, sequenced in a study of cytomegalovirus exposure and HLA in healthy donors. Measured with immunoSEQ multiplex PCR; TCRdb has only the in-frame clones, and not every one. This sample has about 140,000 clones; around three quarters occur once, and the top ten carry 2% to 2.5%. Sequencing was done on a sample of PBMCs. The receptors derive from a man aged 30-40 years in good health and CMV-seronegative. Both conserved end residues are part of each CDR3. Fields, in order: clone size, D gene, J gene, V gene, CDR3 DNA, CDR3 protein. The D gene is left open where the match is weak. Clone size is shown for a subset of rows, as once, few, many or a class of expanded clone.

>-|TRBD1|TRBJ1-5|TRBV6-6
TGTGCCAGCAGTCGACAGGGTGGACAGCCCCAGCATTTT
CASSRQGGQPQHF
>-|-|TRBJ2-3|TRBV4-1
TGCGCCAGCAGCCAATTTCAAGCTCTAGATACGCAGTATTTT
CASSQFQALDTQYF
>-|TRBD1|TRBJ2-6|TRBV25-1
TGTGCCAGCAGTGACAGGACAGGGGGCTCTGGGGCCAACGTCCTGACTTTC
CASSDRTGGSGANVLTF
>-|TRBD1|TRBJ1-1|TRBV4-2
TGTGCCAGCAGCCAGAGGGGACAGGGAATGAACACTGAAGCTTTCTTT
CASSQRGQGMNTEAFF
>once|-|TRBJ2-2|TRBV11-2
TGTGCCAGCAGTCCCGTCTTGGGGGCCGGGGTCGGGGAGCTGTTTTTT
CASSPVLGAGVGELFF
>once|-|TRBJ1-1|TRBV29-1
TGCAGCGCGATCAGGGTTATGAACACTGAAGCTTTCTTT
CSAIRVMNTEAFF
>-|-|TRBJ1-3|TRBV9
TGTGCCAGCAGCGTAGGAGTGGGAGCCAGTAACACCATATATTTT
CASSVGVGASNTIYF
>-|-|TRBJ1-6|TRBV7-9
TGTGCCAGCAGCTTTCTCCGAGATTCACCCCTCCACTTT
CASSFLRDSPLHF
>-|-|TRBJ1-2|TRBV6-1
TGTGCCAGCAGTGATACCGGGACATGGGACTATGGCTACACCTTC
CASSDTGTWDYGYTF
>few|-|TRBJ1-1|TRBV18
TGTGCCAGCTCACGATTGGGGGCCACTGAAGCTTTCTTT
CASSRLGATEAFF
>-|TRBD2|TRBJ2-1|TRBV19
TGTGCCAGTAGTCGCTTGGGGACTAGCGGGAGTCAGGATGAGCAGTTCTTC
CASSRLGTSGSQDEQFF
>-|-|TRBJ1-2|TRBV7-2
TGTGCCAGCAGCAGGAGGGCAGCCCCCTCGGATGGCTACACCTTC
CASSRRAAPSDGYTF
>-|TRBD1|TRBJ1-2|TRBV14
TGTGCCAGCAGCCAAGGTTCCGGGACAGGGACCTATGGCTACACCTTC
CASSQGSGTGTYGYTF
>once|-|TRBJ2-2|TRBV5-4
TGTGCCAGCAGTCGGACAGTCGCGACCGGGGAGCTGTTTTTT
CASSRTVATGELFF
>-|-|TRBJ1-2|TRBV7-2
TGTGCCAGCAGCAAAAGACAAGAACTCCGAATGGGCTACACCTTC
CASSKRQELRMGYTF
>-|TRBD1|TRBJ1-1|TRBV27
TGTGCCAGCAGTTTCTACAGGGGGCCGCGGGGCTCTGAAGCTTTCTTT
CASSFYRGPRGSEAFF
>-|TRBD1|TRBJ1-3|TRBV18
TGTGCCAGCTCACCATCAGGGGGTAGCTCTGGAAACACCATATATTTT
CASSPSGGSSGNTIYF
>-|-|TRBJ2-2|TRBV5-4
TGTGCCAGCAGCCCCCAACCCGGGGGTAGTGCGGGCGGGGAGCTGTTTTTT
CASSPQPGGSAGGELFF
>-|TRBD1|TRBJ1-6|TRBV4-1
TGCGCCAGCAGCCACACAGGGGGCTCCTATAATTCACCCCTCCACTTT
CASSHTGGSYNSPLHF
>-|TRBD1|TRBJ1-5|TRBV19
TGTGCCAGTTGGGACAGGGGGCCGAATCAGCCCCAGCATTTT
CASWDRGPNQPQHF
>-|-|TRBJ1-5|TRBV7-9
TGTGCCAGCAGCGCGGACAGCAACAATCAGCCCCAGCATTTT
CASSADSNNQPQHF
>-|-|TRBJ1-1|TRBV28
TGTGCCAGCACCACGACAGATCCTGAAGCTTTCTTT
CASTTTDPEAFF
>-|-|TRBJ1-2|TRBV19
TGTGCCAGTAGTATAGATCGACAGAGTCCCTATGGCTACACCTTC
CASSIDRQSPYGYTF
>-|-|TRBJ1-2|TRBV5-1
TGCGCCAGCAGCTCGGAGAATTATGGCTACACCTTC
CASSSENYGYTF
>-|-|TRBJ1-6|TRBV7-9
TGTGCCAGCAGCCTCCCAGGGGACGGTTATAATTCACCCCTCCACTTT
CASSLPGDGYNSPLHF
>-|TRBD1|TRBJ2-5|TRBV27
TGTGCCAGCAGTGCACGGACAGGGGTTTCCCAAGAGACCCAGTACTTC
CASSARTGVSQETQYF
>-|TRBD2|TRBJ2-3|TRBV9
TGTGCCAGCAACGACCCAGGGACTATGCAGTATTTT
CASNDPGTMQYF
>-|-|TRBJ1-4|TRBV6-5
TGTGCCAGCAGCTCCAGTATGGGGCTGGCGGAAAAACTGTTTTTT
CASSSSMGLAEKLFF
>-|-|TRBJ2-5|TRBV4-2
TGTGCCAGCAGCCTTCAGCGTCGGGAGACCCAGTACTTC
CASSLQRRETQYF
>-|TRBD1|TRBJ1-4|TRBV28
TGTGCCAGCAGTTTTTTCGGGACAGAAAATGAAAAACTGTTTTTT
CASSFFGTENEKLFF
>-|TRBD1|TRBJ2-7|TRBV27
TGTGCCAGCAGTTTATCGAGTGGACAGGGGGCTTTTTTGGCCGAGCAGTACTTC
CASSLSSGQGAFLAEQYF
>-|TRBD1|TRBJ2-7|TRBV11-2
TGTGCCAGCAGTCACCGACAGGGCCTCTCCTACGAGCAGTACTTC
CASSHRQGLSYEQYF
>-|TRBD2|TRBJ2-7|TRBV5-1
TGCGCCAGCAGCTTGACACTAGCGGGAGTAAACGAGCAGTACTTC
CASSLTLAGVNEQYF
>-|-|TRBJ2-1|TRBV19
TGTGCCAGTAGTATAGTGGCAGTCTCCTACAATGAGCAGTTCTTC
CASSIVAVSYNEQFF
>-|-|TRBJ1-5|TRBV15
TGTGCCACCAGCAGAGAACCGACGGGATATAGCAATCAGCCCCAGCATTTT
CATSREPTGYSNQPQHF
>-|TRBD1|TRBJ2-6|TRBV28
TGTGCCAGCAGTATCGACAGGGTTGGGGCCAACGTCCTGACTTTC
CASSIDRVGANVLTF
>-|-|TRBJ2-7|TRBV7-6
TGTGCCAGCAGCTTAGAGGAGGGCTTTCACGAGCAGTACTTC
CASSLEEGFHEQYF
>-|TRBD1|TRBJ2-7|TRBV5-6
TGTGCCAGCAGCTTACCGGGACAGGTCTCCTACGAGCAGTACTTC
CASSLPGQVSYEQYF
>-|-|TRBJ1-2|TRBV5-6
TGTGCCAGCAGCTTATCTTCCCGGGGCTACACCTTC
CASSLSSRGYTF